The 10 T cell receptor beta chains below come from one sample, sequenced in a study of a mutant IDH1 vaccine in newly diagnosed glioma. The data were produced by immunoSEQ multiplex PCR, yet TCRdb's version contains in-frame clones alone and is incomplete. The repertoire holds about 59,000 clones, with approximately 91% as singletons. Time point described: baseline, week 1 (first vaccination visit). The treatment is: pre-vaccination baseline after standard-of-care therapy. The sequences come from PBMCs, collected from a glioma patient treated with radiotherapy, temozolomide or both. These TCRs come from a man aged 45-60 years with glioma.

The genes are TRBV29-1 and TRBJ1-2, with a weak D call TRBD1 (6 bases). V lost 0 bases, J lost 4 bases, and 15 bases lay in between. The CDR3 has 15 amino acids. Germline loops: CDR1 SQVTM, CDR2 ANQGSEA. The CDR3 here is CSVEDRGGLSYGYTF. CDR3 bases: TGCAGCGTTGAAGATCGTGGGGGGCTGAGCTATGGCTACACCTTC.

Concerning this clone itself: At one end the junction does not follow the germline gene, possibly because of a read error. The J gene is TRBJ2-5, the V gene TRBV5-6; TRBD2 matches 10 bases. Germline values: CDR1 SGHDT, CDR2 YYEEEE. CDR3 length: 18 amino acids. This chain's CDR3 is CASSLVGAGGWAQKTQYF. CDR3 sequence (DNA): TGTGCCAGCAGCTTGGTGGGAGCGGGAGGGTGGGCCCAAAAGACCCAGTACTTC. Filled out from reference TRBV5-6 and TRBJ2-5, the complete variable domain reads DAGVTQSPTHLIKTRGQQVTLRCSPKSGHDTVSWYQQALGQGPQFIFQYYEEEERQRGNFPDRFSGHQFPNYSSELNVNALLLGDSALYLCASSLVGAGGWAQKTQYFGPGTRLLVL.

V gene TRBV5-5 combines with J gene TRBJ1-2; no clear D gene. The CDR3 is 15 residues long. Trimming stripped 0 bases from V and 2 bases from J, with 11 bases between. Germline CDR1 reads SGHKS; CDR2 reads YYEKEE (reference sequence). As DNA, the CDR3 is TGTGCCAGCAGCTTGGGGGGAGGCCGGAACTATGGCTACACCTTC. Translation gives CASSLGGGRNYGYTF.

In this sample, this clone turned up a few times. V usage is TRBV29-1 and J usage is TRBJ2-7; no clear D gene. Trimming removed 7 bases at V and 2 bases at J, with 18 bases between. Germline CDR1 SQVTM, CDR2 ANQGSEA. The CDR3 sequence is 14 residues long. The CDR3 reads CSAVPVTSTYEQYF. In DNA form, the CDR3 reads TGCAGCGCGGTTCCGGTCACCTCCACCTACGAGCAGTACTTC.

V gene TRBV11-3 combines with J gene TRBJ1-6; 7 bases match TRBD1. CDR3 size: 15 residues. Germline CDR1 is SGHNT and CDR2 is YENEEA. The V and J ends lost 5 bases and 7 bases, in that order; junction bases with no gene match: 8. The CDR3 loop is CASSQTGSGNSPLHF. The CDR3 DNA reads as TGTGCCAGCAGCCAGACAGGGAGCGGCAATTCACCCCTCCACTTT.

This clone came up once. The chain recombines TRBV19 with TRBJ1-2; D gene unclear. Per the germline V gene, CDR1 is LNHDA and CDR2 is SQIVND (reference sequence). The CDR3 has 15 residues. V was cut by 0 bases and J by 4 bases, with 12 bases left in between. The CDR3 coding sequence is TGTGCCAGTAGTATAGATTTGGCCACACCCTATGGCTACACCTTC. Protein sequence: CASSIDLATPYGYTF.

CDR3 in amino acids: CASSSPGTGETQYF. DNA for the CDR3: TGTGCCAGCAGCTCACCCGGGACAGGAGAGACCCAGTACTTC. This chain connects TRBV5-4 to TRBJ2-5; 8 nucleotides match TRBD1. After removal of 3 bases from V and 4 bases from J, the junction contained 5 bases not matched to a gene. Looked up from germline, CDR1 is SGHNT and CDR2 is YYREEE (reference sequence). This CDR3 is 14 amino acids long. The entire variable domain, with the rest obtained from reference TRBV5-4 and TRBJ2-5, is as follows: ETGVTQSPTHLIKTRGQQVTLRCSSQSGHNTVSWYQQALGQGPQFIFQYYREEENGRGNFPPRFSGLQFPNYSSELNVNALELDDSALYLCASSSPGTGETQYFGPGTRLLVL.

The rearrangement links TRBV20-1 to TRBJ1-1, with unresolved D. Germline V lookup: CDR1 DFQATT, CDR2 SNEGSKA (reference sequence). V was trimmed by 6 bases and J by 0 bases, leaving 5 bases between them. This CDR3 spans 11 amino acids. Here the CDR3 reads CSAGMNTEAFF. The CDR3 DNA is TGCAGTGCCGGCATGAACACTGAAGCTTTCTTT.

This chain links TRBV13 with TRBJ1-5; D gene unclear. Germline loops: CDR1 PRHDT, CDR2 FYEKMQ (reference sequence). V dropped 2 bases and J dropped 1 base, with 12 bases sitting between them. This CDR3 comprises 16 residues. The CDR3 loop is CASSLRQEGSNQPQHF. The CDR3 bases are TGTGCCAGCAGCTTAAGGCAGGAGGGCAGCAATCAGCCCCAGCATTTT.

The gene calls are TRBV2 and TRBJ1-2, with 9 bases identical to TRBD1. The germline gives CDR1 SNHLY, CDR2 FYNNEI. This CDR3 is built from 13 residues. The junction had 4 bases not matched to a gene; V was cut back by 4 bases and J by 7 bases. CDR3 coding DNA: TGTGCCAGCAGTGTACAGGGGGCAGGTGGCTACACCTTC. Translated: CASSVQGAGGYTF. The variable domain in full, with the rest retrieved from reference TRBV2 and TRBJ1-2, is EPEVTQTPSHQVTQMGQEVILRCVPISNHLYFYWYRQILGQKVEFLVSFYNNEISEKSEIFDDQFSVERPDGSNFTLKIRSTKLEDSAMYFCASSVQGAGGYTFGSGTRLTVV.